The clone carrying this T cell receptor (beta chain) was counted many times. Its matching antigen is unknown. A single record per CDR3 protein comes from TCRdb applying MiXCR to the reads. Among around 440,000 distinct CDR3 sequences listed, 10% to 12% were seen once. This sample was taken from a study of T cell repertoires in cytomegalovirus infection. Turning to the study itself: Both a matching HLA type and CMV infection were indicated by public TCR beta signatures. Study results and limitations: Predominance within the ex vivo response was attributable to HLA-C-restricted CMV-specific TCR beta clonotypes. Frequencies of public TCR beta families were cumulated, and this identified carriers of CMV plus the relevant HLA.

V lost 4 bases to trimming and J lost 6 bases, with 19 bases between them. The germline CDR1 and CDR2 sequences are SGHDN and FVKESK. The length of the CDR3 is 16 residues. The specimen was PBMCs. This chain joins TRBV14 and TRBJ2-1, with D perhaps assigned TRBD1 or TRBD2 (6 bases each). This TCR was sampled from a human donor in good health (CMV status not recorded). Some clones in this sample may be carry-over from other donors' samples. DNA for the CDR3: TGTGCCAGCAGCCTTCCGGGCAGGGGAGGCTTCAATGAGCAGTTCTTC. This translates into CASSLPGRGGFNEQFF. Supplemented by reference TRBV14 and TRBJ2-1, the full variable domain reads EAGVTQFPSHSVIEKGQTVTLRCDPISGHDNLYWYRRVMGKEIKFLLHFVKESKQDESGMPNNRFLAERTGGTYSTLKVQPAELEDSGVYFCASSLPGRGGFNEQFFGPGTRLTVL.